The 23 T cell receptor beta chains reported below all come from one sample, sequenced in a study of long-term antiretroviral therapy in people with HIV (dated by TCRdb to about 2022). The immunoSEQ hsTCRB v3.0 assay was used at survey level resolution for TRB variable region sequencing. The immuneACCESS repertoire file appears here via TCRdb, limited to in-frame rearrangements. These files lack a portion of the clones; in checked studies, under half of the deficit traces to unresolved V genes, and the cause of the others is not known. This sample comprises tens of thousands of clones, 70% to 85% of them detected only once. The top ten clones comprise more than 15% of the sample. Sample: unsorted PBMCs, taken 0.5 years before starting antiretroviral therapy. The source of these receptors is a man aged 40-49 years with HIV.

The rearrangement joins TRBV9 to TRBJ2-3; D uncertain. Germline V gene sequence: CDR1 SGDLS, CDR2 YYNGEE. V was pared by 4 bases and J by 1 base, with 4 bases between. CDR3 length: 12 residues. The CDR3 DNA is TGTGCCAGCAGCCTAGGCACAGATACGCAGTATTTT. Protein product: CASSLGTDTQYF.

The rearrangement uses TRBV7-9 and TRBJ1-1; a possible D gene is TRBD1 (6 bases). With 5 bases removed from V and 3 bases from J, the gap between germline ends came to 10 bases. This CDR3 comprises 13 residues. From germline, CDR1 is SEHNR and CDR2 FQNEAQ (reference sequence). The CDR3 DNA follows: TGTGCCAGCAGCCCGACAGGTTACACTGAAGCTTTCTTT. It yields the protein CASSPTGYTEAFF.

The chain's CDR3 is CASSPSTLAKNIQYF. As DNA, the CDR3 is TGTGCCAGCAGCCCTTCAACTCTAGCCAAAAACATTCAGTACTTC. The chain combines TRBV6-5 with TRBJ2-4; D call uncertain. Trimming pared 6 bases from V and 0 bases from J, leaving 12 bases between. CDR1 is MNHEY and CDR2 is SVGAGI in the germline V gene. The CDR3 totals 15 residues.

The chain recombines TRBV19 with TRBJ2-5, with 7 bases aligning to TRBD1. V shed 4 bases, J shed 7 bases, and the junction held 12 bases outside the gene matches. The CDR3 contains 15 residues. From germline, CDR1 is LNHDA and CDR2 SQIVND (reference sequence). DNA of the CDR3: TGTGCCAGTAGTACAGAACAGGGGTCGTCGGGGACCCAGTACTTC. Amino acids: CASSTEQGSSGTQYF.

V usage is TRBV2 and J usage is TRBJ2-2, with TRBD1 matching 8 bases. Germline V gene lookup returns CDR1 SNHLY and CDR2 FYNNEI. With V trimmed by 5 bases and J by 1 base, 6 bases remained unmatched. The CDR3 runs to 16 residues. The CDR3: CASSTGGTGNTGELFF. CDR3 nucleotides: TGTGCCAGCAGTACCGGTGGGACAGGGAACACCGGGGAGCTGTTTTTT.

The V call is TRBV7-2, the J call TRBJ2-7, with 8 bases aligning to TRBD1. There are 17 residues in the CDR3. Germline CDR1 SGHTA, CDR2 FQGNSA. The V gene end was trimmed by 2 bases and the J gene end by 5 bases; junction bases not matched to a gene: 14. CDR3 in DNA: TGTGCCAGCAGCTTACAGGTCGACAGGGGCGGAATCCACGAGCAGTACTTC. Amino acid sequence: CASSLQVDRGGIHEQYF.

J is TRBJ2-7 and V is TRBV19, with D maybe TRBD1 (5 bases). V was shortened by 0 bases and J by 1 base, with 10 bases between the two germline ends. Looked up from germline, CDR1 is LNHDA and CDR2 is SQIVND (reference sequence). The CDR3 is 15 amino acids. For the CDR3, the DNA is TGTGCCAGTAGTATAGATCTGCAGGGATCCTACGAGCAGTACTTC. Translation: CASSIDLQGSYEQYF. The full variable domain, with the rest looked up from reference TRBV19 and TRBJ2-7, is DGGITQSPKYLFRKEGQNVTLSCEQNLNHDAMYWYRQDPGQGLRLIYYSQIVNDFQKGDIAEGYSVSREKKESFPLTVTSAQKNPTAFYLCASSIDLQGSYEQYFGPGTRLTVT.

The chain has TRBV21-1 and TRBJ1-2; whether TRBD1, the table's D call, matches the DNA was not checked. TRBV21-1 is designated a pseudogene. The CDR3 covers 14 residues. CDR3 DNA: TGTGCCAGCAGCTTCCGGGACAGGGTCTATGGCTACACCTTC. Translating it yields CASSFRDRVYGYTF.

V usage is TRBV11-3 and J usage is TRBJ2-3, with 9 nucleotides matching TRBD2. J was trimmed by 3 bases and V by 8 bases; bases with no gene match: 6. Germline V gene data show CDR1 as SGHNT and CDR2 as YENEEA. The CDR3 covers 14 residues. The CDR3 sequence: CASSASGATDTQYF. The CDR3, as DNA: TGTGCCAGCTCGGCTAGCGGGGCGACAGATACGCAGTATTTT.

This sequence joins TRBV15 and TRBJ1-2; 7 nucleotides match TRBD1. The CDR3 runs 17 residues. J lost 8 bases, V lost 5 bases, and 20 bases had no gene match. Germline loops: CDR1 LNHNV, CDR2 YYDKDF (reference sequence). The CDR3 spells CATSGSQITGTVHGYTF. CDR3 nucleotides: TGTGCCACCAGCGGATCCCAAATTACCGGGACAGTCCACGGCTACACCTTC.

The V and J genes are TRBV7-2 and TRBJ2-3; 14 bases fit TRBD2. Germline loops: CDR1 SGHTA, CDR2 FQGNSA. The CDR3 is made up of 19 amino acids. Losses at the gene ends were 2 bases for V and 2 bases for J; bases not matched to a gene: 9. CDR3 sequence (DNA): TGTGCCAGCAGCTTATCTGGGACTAGCGGGGGAGACCCCACAGATACGCAGTATTTT. Amino acids: CASSLSGTSGGDPTDTQYF.

The genes are TRBV18 and TRBJ1-2; TRBD1 is a possible D gene (5 bases). The ends were cut back, 6 bases at V and 0 bases at J, with 14 bases in the middle. Germline lookup yields CDR1 KGHSH and CDR2 LQKENI. The CDR3 consists of 15 residues. The CDR3 is CASSHLGQSNYGYTF. CDR3 sequence (DNA): TGTGCCAGCTCCCACCTGGGGCAGTCTAACTATGGCTACACCTTC.

Of note for this clone: A read error may account for a junction end that differs from germline. CDR3 residues: CASRGLAVYDEQFF. The CDR3 DNA reads TGTGCCAGCAGGGGACTAGCGGTCTACGATGAGCAGTTCTTC. The rearrangement links TRBV27 to TRBJ2-1; 11 nucleotides agree with TRBD2. This CDR3 contains 14 residues. Germline loops: CDR1 MNHEY, CDR2 SMNVEV (reference sequence).

This chain connects TRBV2 to TRBJ2-7, with TRBD2 matching over 7 bases. Germline V CDR1 and CDR2: SNHLY, FYNNEI. Losses at the gene ends were 2 bases for V and 4 bases for J; bases not matched to a gene: 8. This CDR3 is 15 amino acids long. In DNA, the CDR3 is TGTGCCAGCAGTGAATTGGGGGGGGACCCTTACGAGCAGTACTTC. Amino acids: CASSELGGDPYEQYF. Filled out from reference TRBV2 and TRBJ2-7, the complete variable domain reads EPEVTQTPSHQVTQMGQEVILRCVPISNHLYFYWYRQILGQKVEFLVSFYNNEISEKSEIFDDQFSVERPDGSNFTLKIRSTKLEDSAMYFCASSELGGDPYEQYFGPGTRLTVT.

The rearrangement joins TRBV2 to TRBJ2-2; D is ambiguous. The CDR3 is 13 residues long. Deletions cut 6 bases from V and 5 bases from J, with 10 bases between. CDR1 and CDR2 from the germline V gene are SNHLY and FYNNEI. The CDR3 DNA sequence: TGTGCCAGCAGATCACGTAATACCGGGGAGCTGTTTTTT. Protein product: CASRSRNTGELFF.

V and J are TRBV12-5 and TRBJ2-1; no reliable D call. V was trimmed by 10 bases and J by 5 bases, leaving 18 bases between them. Germline V lookup: CDR1 LGHNT, CDR2 FRNRAP. This CDR3 comprises 14 residues. CDR3 in amino acids: CATAQDEIDNEQFF. The CDR3 nucleotides are TGTGCTACTGCACAAGACGAAATCGACAATGAGCAGTTCTTC.

The V and J genes are TRBV4-1 and TRBJ2-4; D not resolved. The CDR3 has 16 residues. Germline CDR1 is MGHRA and CDR2 is YSYEKL. Trimming took 0 bases from V and 0 from J, leaving 9 bases between them. For the CDR3, the DNA is TGCGCCAGCAGCCAAGATCCAGATCTAGCCAAAAACATTCAGTACTTC. This codes for CASSQDPDLAKNIQYF.

V and J are TRBV29-1 and TRBJ2-3, with 11 bases identical to TRBD2. Germline CDR1 reads SQVTM; CDR2 reads ANQGSEA. The CDR3 runs 15 residues. V lost 3 bases and J lost 4; bases outside the gene matches: 6. CDR3 region: CSVDRSGGEADTQYF. The CDR3 region has the DNA TGCAGCGTTGACCGTAGCGGGGGGGAGGCAGATACGCAGTATTTT.

This clone was seen just once. The J gene is TRBJ1-1, the V gene TRBV28; TRBD1 matches at 10 bases. This CDR3 region has 12 residues. J gave up 10 bases and V 6 bases, and 5 bases lay outside the gene matches. Germline loops: CDR1 MDHEN, CDR2 SYDVKM. The CDR3 here is CASRRTGGRAFF. The CDR3 DNA reads TGTGCCAGCAGGCGGACAGGGGGTAGAGCTTTCTTT.

This clone was found once. The rearrangement uses TRBV30 and TRBJ1-1; D not certain. V dropped 1 base and J dropped 7 bases, with 13 bases sitting between them. Germline loops: CDR1 GTSNPN, CDR2 SVGIG (reference sequence). The CDR3 covers 13 residues. In DNA, the CDR3 is TGTGCCTGGAGTGGCTGGGGAGCCCGTGAAGCTTTCTTT. This sequence encodes CAWSGWGAREAFF.

This clone appeared a single time. The chain joins TRBV18 to TRBJ2-7; no definite D call. CDR3 length: 14 amino acids. In germline, CDR1 is KGHSH, CDR2 LQKENI. V lost 4 bases, J lost 0 bases, and 10 bases lay in between. In DNA, the CDR3 is TGTGCCAGCTCACAGGGAAGGAGCTCCTACGAGCAGTACTTC. Protein sequence: CASSQGRSSYEQYF.

J is TRBJ2-3 and V is TRBV11-2, with no clear D. V lost 4 bases and J lost 4, with 6 bases in between. Germline V gives CDR1 SGHAT, CDR2 FQNNGV. This CDR3 has 12 residues. CDR3 sequence (DNA): TGTGCCAGCAGCTCCACCGCAGATACGCAGTATTTT. Its protein product is CASSSTADTQYF.

A few counts support this clone. The chain uses TRBV28 and TRBJ1-5; D is perhaps TRBD1 (5 bases). Germline CDR1 reads MDHEN; CDR2 reads SYDVKM. The CDR3 totals 13 residues. With 7 bases removed from V and 5 bases from J, the gap between germline ends came to 12 bases. CDR3 amino acids: CASTPGAYQPQHF. The CDR3 DNA sequence: TGTGCCAGCACCCCCGGGGCCTATCAGCCCCAGCATTTT.